The T cell receptor (beta chain) described here comes from a study of naive and memory T cell subsets. This clonotype has only a few counts. This CDR3 region has 16 residues. Whole blood, 2.5 ml, came from adult healthy volunteers. Reverse transcription of blood and skin TCR RNA was primed at alpha and beta constant regions. A single record per CDR3 protein comes from TCRdb applying MiXCR to the 5' RACE reads. Seen here are some 22,000 distinct CDR3 sequences, about 4.4% observed once, and the top ten hold 7.8%. This TCR derives from a male donor in good health. The chain is built from TRBV21-1 and TRBJ2-2; the D call of TRBD2 is as the table states it, not checked on the DNA. TRBV21-1 is deemed a pseudogene. The CDR3 DNA is TGTGCCAGCAGCAAAGTCCGCGGGGGGGCCAGCGGGGAGCTGTTTTTT. It codes for CASSKVRGGASGELFF.